What follows is one TCR beta chain and its context. This sample is part of a study of T cells in Graves' hyperthyroidism and ophthalmopathy. On the study more broadly: Peripheral blood samples were taken at initial diagnosis, prior to any treatment.

Ophthalmopathy patients had Clinical Activity Score at least 3, NOSPECS grade at least 4, duration under 3 months. The CDR3 extends over 15 amino acids. The V gene lost 6 bases and the J gene lost 3 bases, with 14 bases spanning the gap. Germline assignment: CDR1 MNHEY and CDR2 SVGEGT. RNA transcripts provided the source from which TCR beta CDR3 regions were amplified. A set of HTBI primers served as the primers for a first-round RT-PCR of the TCR CDR3. TCRdb itself ran the multiplex PCR reads through MiXCR, one entry per CDR3 protein. The sample shows hundreds of thousands of distinct CDR3 sequences, just under 20% of them seen only once.

The clonotype originates from a man aged 40-49 years with Graves' ophthalmopathy. The J gene is TRBJ1-4, the V gene TRBV6-2 or TRBV6-3; a weak D match, TRBD1 (5 bases). Sample: blood. The CDR3 spells CASRDDGAANEKLFF. CDR3 bases: TGTGCCAGCAGGGACGACGGGGCCGCTAATGAAAAACTGTTTTTT.